The entry that follows covers one TCR beta chain sequence. Its antigen is as yet unknown. As TCR cDNA was made by 5'RACE template switching, a universal primer site and UMIs were added. TCRdb independently ran MiXCR on the 5' RACE reads; one entry per CDR3 protein. The table lists hundreds of thousands of distinct CDR3 sequences, 18% of them singletons. This sample was included in a study of T cells after yellow fever vaccination. Study-wide results and limits: Among all clonotypes, a small share was observed in both CD4 and CD8 compartments.

The CDR3 spans 13 residues. The V gene's germline CDR1 is DFQATT and CDR2 SNEGSKA (reference sequence). The V segment lost 6 bases and the J segment 2 bases; nucleotides outside the gene matches: 7. The TCR was taken from a man between 18 and 35 years old who received the YFV17D yellow fever vaccine. The sequencing here drew on PBMCs, taken before the yellow fever booster vaccination. The chain has TRBV20-1 and TRBJ2-7; the match to TRBD1 covers 7 bases. The CDR3 DNA reads as TGCAGTGCCTCCTCCGACAGGGCCTACGAGCAGTACTTC. Its translation is CSASSDRAYEQYF.